The next 18 T cell receptor beta chains were all read from a single sample in a study of CD8+ T cells in alopecia areata. Treatment indicated: oral pan-JAK inhibitor, 5-10 mg twice daily. Extraction of RNA preceded its reverse transcription into cDNA, which served as the sequencing template. The table came from immunoSEQ multiplex PCR; TCRdb's copy has only in-frame clones and leaves some out. The sample lists about 200,000 clones; less than 65% were seen once. The sample in question was CD4+ T cells sorted from blood, obtained at week 4, from a patient treated with tofacitinib. The source is a human donor with alopecia areata.

CDR3 amino acids: CAYAGGGAEAFF. DNA for the CDR3: TGTGCATATGCAGGGGGCGGTGCTGAAGCTTTCTTT. The chain couples TRBV30 to TRBJ1-1; 8 bases fit TRBD1. The CDR3 runs 12 residues. Germline V gene data show CDR1 as GTSNPN and CDR2 as SVGIG (reference sequence).

This chain connects TRBV21-1 to TRBJ2-7; the table's D call, TRBD1, has no DNA check behind it. TRBV21-1 is listed as a pseudogene. The CDR3 has 14 residues. The CDR3 DNA follows: TGTGCCAGCAGCAAAGAGACAGGCAGCTACGAGCAGTACTTC. Translation gives CASSKETGSYEQYF.

CDR3 region: CAWRDRAGYGYTF. The CDR3 DNA reads as TGTGCCTGGAGAGACAGGGCTGGCTATGGCTACACCTTC. The rearrangement joins TRBV30 to TRBJ1-2; TRBD1 aligns across 7 bases. Germline V gives CDR1 GTSNPN, CDR2 SVGIG (reference sequence). Losses at the gene ends were 3 bases for V and 4 bases for J; bases not matched to a gene: 5. The CDR3 has 13 residues.

This clone was seen a few times. This rearrangement joins TRBV11-2 to TRBJ2-7, with 9 bases fitting TRBD2. The V and J ends lost 4 bases and 2 bases, in that order; junction bases with no gene match: 9. Germline V CDR1 and CDR2: SGHAT, FQNNGV. There are 16 residues in the CDR3. CDR3: CASSSLGVAGAYEQYF. CDR3 sequence (DNA): TGTGCCAGCAGCTCCCTCGGGGTAGCGGGGGCCTACGAGCAGTACTTC.

This chain uses TRBV29-1 with TRBJ2-3, with 12 positions matching TRBD2. The CDR3 covers 14 residues. Trimming took 8 bases from V and 4 from J; bases not matched to a gene: 7. CDR1 is SQVTM, CDR2 ANQGSEA, per germline. CDR3 sequence (DNA): TGCAGCTATTGGACTAGCGGGGTCTCAGATACGCAGTATTTT. Protein sequence: CSYWTSGVSDTQYF.

This chain links TRBV6-5 with TRBJ2-7; TRBD2 is a possible D gene (5 bases). The CDR3 runs 12 residues. CDR1 is MNHEY, CDR2 SVGAGI, per germline. V lost 7 bases and J lost 6, with 13 bases in between. The CDR3 here is CASMGYGGEQYF. CDR3 sequence (DNA): TGTGCCAGCATGGGGTATGGAGGCGAGCAGTACTTC.

The chain combines TRBV2 with TRBJ2-5; 9 bases align to TRBD2. The V gene end was trimmed by 4 bases and the J gene end by 1 base; junction bases not matched to a gene: 7. The CDR3 length is 16 residues. Germline CDR1 is SNHLY and CDR2 is FYNNEI. CDR3 coding DNA: TGTGCCAGCAGTGTGCTTAGCGGGGGCCTCCAAGAGACCCAGTACTTC. It is translated as CASSVLSGGLQETQYF.

The CDR3 DNA sequence: TGTGCCAGCAGTGACCCTAACGAGGAGCAGTACTTC. Translating gives CASSDPNEEQYF. This chain joins TRBV6-1 and TRBJ2-7; D is uncertain. This CDR3 has 12 residues. Trimming shortened V by 3 bases and J by 7 bases, and 10 bases separated the two germline ends. The germline gives CDR1 MNHNS, CDR2 SASEGT.

The V gene is TRBV5-4, the J gene TRBJ2-3; no reliable D call. The CDR3 is made up of 14 amino acids. Trimming removed 0 bases at V and 2 bases at J, with 7 bases between. CDR1 and CDR2 (germline): SGHNT, YYREEE (reference sequence). The CDR3 spells CASSLGHFTDTQYF. CDR3 nucleotide sequence: TGTGCCAGCAGCTTGGGACACTTCACAGATACGCAGTATTTT.

The rearrangement uses TRBV29-1 and TRBJ1-1, with 11 bases fitting TRBD1. Germline CDR1 reads SQVTM; CDR2 reads ANQGSEA. The CDR3 is made up of 15 amino acids. The trim removed 4 bases at V and 3 bases at J, leaving 7 bases unmatched. CDR3 sequence: CSVGGTGGPYTEAFF. The CDR3 DNA reads TGCAGCGTTGGAGGGACAGGGGGGCCTTACACTGAAGCTTTCTTT.

This CDR3 is CSVDGLATGELFF. The CDR3 DNA sequence: TGCAGCGTGGATGGACTAGCCACCGGGGAGCTGTTTTTT. This chain uses TRBV29-1 with TRBJ2-2, with TRBD2 matching over 8 bases. The V and J ends lost 6 bases and 4 bases, in that order; junction bases with no gene match: 4. The CDR3 is 13 amino acids. Germline V gives CDR1 SQVTM, CDR2 ANQGSEA.

The chain uses TRBV5-1 and TRBJ2-5; D perhaps matches TRBD1 (6 bases). The germline CDR1 and CDR2 sequences are SGHRS and YFSETQ. The CDR3 runs to 15 residues. V was clipped by 2 bases and J by 1 base, with 12 bases between them. CDR3 DNA: TGCGCCAGCAGCTTTGACAGGCAGGCCCAAGAGACCCAGTACTTC. Translating it yields CASSFDRQAQETQYF.

This chain connects TRBV23-1 to TRBJ1-1, with TRBD1 identical over 7 bases. TRBV23-1 is designated an ORF whose function remains uncertain. Trimming took 6 bases from V and 4 from J; bases not matched to a gene: 17. This CDR3 spans 17 amino acids. CDR3 residues: CASRNLGGAGVCTEAFF. CDR3 coding DNA: TGCGCCAGCAGGAACTTAGGGGGCGCCGGTGTATGCACTGAAGCTTTCTTT.

The gene calls are TRBV7-9 and TRBJ1-1; D is unclear. This CDR3 is 15 amino acids long. Germline CDR1 and CDR2: SEHNR and FQNEAQ (reference sequence). V lost 4 bases and J 1 base, leaving 13 bases between the germline ends. CDR3 bases: TGTGCCAGCAGCTCGAGGGCCAGTTCGAACACTGAAGCTTTCTTT. Amino acid sequence: CASSSRASSNTEAFF.

The rearrangement uses TRBV14 and TRBJ2-7, with D possibly being TRBD1 (6 bases). Trimming took off 2 bases at V and 6 bases at J, with 11 bases between the two ends. Germline assignment: CDR1 SGHDN and CDR2 FVKESK. This CDR3 region has 13 residues. CDR3 residues: CASSQQGIGEQYF. The CDR3 DNA follows: TGTGCCAGCAGCCAACAGGGGATCGGCGAGCAGTACTTC.

V usage is TRBV19 and J usage is TRBJ2-3; TRBD2 agrees at 9 bases. Germline CDR1 LNHDA, CDR2 SQIVND (reference sequence). V shed 4 bases, J shed 8 bases, and the junction held 10 bases outside the gene matches. The CDR3 loop spans 15 amino acids. The CDR3 loop is CASSKSGLAWGTQYF. The CDR3, as DNA: TGTGCCAGTAGTAAATCCGGACTAGCGTGGGGTACGCAGTATTTT. Full variable domain (missing parts from reference TRBV19 and TRBJ2-3): DGGITQSPKYLFRKEGQNVTLSCEQNLNHDAMYWYRQDPGQGLRLIYYSQIVNDFQKGDIAEGYSVSREKKESFPLTVTSAQKNPTAFYLCASSKSGLAWGTQYFGPGTRLTVL.

The V call is TRBV29-1, the J call TRBJ1-6; D is unclear. V was clipped by 4 bases and J by 4 bases, with 11 bases between them. Germline loops: CDR1 SQVTM, CDR2 ANQGSEA. The length of the CDR3 is 14 residues. CDR3 residues: CSVAYDRYNSPLHF. For the CDR3, the DNA is TGCAGCGTTGCTTACGACCGGTATAATTCACCCCTCCACTTT.

The chain has TRBV29-1 and TRBJ2-3; 7 bases agree with TRBD1. V was clipped by 5 bases and J by 2 bases; unmatched bases: 13. CDR1 SQVTM and CDR2 ANQGSEA come from the germline V gene. CDR3 length: 16 residues. The CDR3 is CSVRPGAGGDTDTQYF. In nucleotides, the CDR3 is TGCAGCGTTCGTCCCGGGGCAGGGGGAGACACAGATACGCAGTATTTT.